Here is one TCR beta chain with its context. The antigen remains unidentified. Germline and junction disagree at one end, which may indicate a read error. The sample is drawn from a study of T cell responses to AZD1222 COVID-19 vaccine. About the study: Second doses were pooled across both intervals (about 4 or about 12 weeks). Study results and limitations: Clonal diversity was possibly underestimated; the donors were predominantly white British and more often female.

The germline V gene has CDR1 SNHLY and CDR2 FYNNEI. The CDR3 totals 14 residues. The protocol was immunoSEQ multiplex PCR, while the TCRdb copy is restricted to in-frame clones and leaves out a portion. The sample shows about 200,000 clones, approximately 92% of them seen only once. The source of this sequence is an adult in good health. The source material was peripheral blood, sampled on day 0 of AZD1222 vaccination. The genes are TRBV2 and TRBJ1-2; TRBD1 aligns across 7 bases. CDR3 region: CASSDTGEGYGHTF. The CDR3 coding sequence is TGTGCCAGCAGTGATACAGGGGAGGGCTATGGCCACACCTTC.